These 20 T cell receptor beta chains were sequenced from one sample in a study of human T cells and chemical hapten exposure. Time point defined: patch test 1, 2 weeks after DPC sensitization. Specified treatment: therapeutic diphenylcyclopropenone sensitization with weekly scalp DPC. TCRdb re-called the RACE reads through MiXCR, storing one row per CDR3 protein. The table has approximately 74,000 distinct CDR3 sequences, approximately 35% seen once. Sequenced material: whole blood, taken in connection with sensitization to the hapten diphenylcyclopropenone (DPC). The receptor source for this set is a man in his forties with alopecia areata. Some clones in this sample may be carry-over from other donors' samples.

This clonotype was counted a few times. This sequence joins TRBV25-1 and TRBJ1-1; D possibly corresponds to TRBD1 (5 bases). CDR1 and CDR2 from the germline V gene are MGHDK and SYGVNS. This CDR3 is 14 amino acids long. DNA for the CDR3: TGTGCAAGCCGGGGCCCGACAGTTGTCACTGAAGCTTTCTTT. It codes for CASRGPTVVTEAFF.

V and J are TRBV24-1 and TRBJ2-3, with D maybe TRBD2 (6 bases). The V and J ends lost 3 bases and 5 bases respectively, with 8 bases between them. The V gene's germline CDR1 is KGHDR and CDR2 SFDVKD. CDR3 size: 13 residues. CDR3 coding DNA: TGTGCCACCAGTGATGGAGGGGTAGATACGCAGTATTTT. It is translated as CATSDGGVDTQYF.

The chain joins TRBV30 to TRBJ2-1, with D perhaps TRBD2 (6 bases). The germline V gene has CDR1 GTSNPN and CDR2 SVGIG (reference sequence). The CDR3 has 13 amino acids. Trimming pared 3 bases from V and 9 bases from J, leaving 15 bases between. CDR3 amino acids: CAWSSGSVSEQFF. The CDR3 bases are TGTGCCTGGAGCTCCGGGAGCGTCAGTGAGCAGTTCTTC.

This clonotype appeared a few times. The chain employs TRBV29-1 and TRBJ2-3; D not certain. CDR1 is SQVTM, CDR2 ANQGSEA, per germline. This CDR3 comprises 14 residues. The germline V and J ends were trimmed by 3 bases and 4 bases, with 14 bases remaining between them. The CDR3 sequence: CSVETRSNADTQYF. In DNA, the CDR3 is TGCAGCGTTGAGACAAGGTCGAATGCAGATACGCAGTATTTT.

V is TRBV7-9 and J is TRBJ2-2; the match to TRBD2 covers 12 bases. Germline V lookup: CDR1 SEHNR, CDR2 FQNEAQ (reference sequence). This CDR3 contains 18 residues. Unmatched junction bases numbered 10, after V lost 3 bases and J lost 5 bases. CDR3 amino acids: CASSFPSGRAFRTGELFF. The CDR3 DNA reads as TGTGCCAGCAGCTTCCCTAGCGGGAGGGCCTTTCGGACCGGGGAGCTGTTTTTT.

The chain couples TRBV12-3 or TRBV12-4 to TRBJ1-5; D perhaps matches TRBD1 (6 bases). The CDR3 length is 12 residues. V was shortened by 6 bases and J by 5 bases, with 8 bases between the two germline ends. CDR3 protein: CASRGGYQPQHF. The DNA for the CDR3 is TGTGCCAGCAGAGGGGGGTATCAGCCCCAGCATTTT.

In its sample, this clonotype was seen a few times. This chain joins TRBV28 and TRBJ1-1, with no clear D. CDR3 length equals 12 residues. Germline V lookup: CDR1 MDHEN, CDR2 SYDVKM. The V and J ends lost 8 bases and 1 base respectively, with 8 bases between them. This CDR3 is CASRDANTEAFF. DNA for the CDR3: TGTGCCAGCCGTGATGCGAACACTGAAGCTTTCTTT.

This clonotype was found a few times. The chain combines TRBV28 with TRBJ2-5; D is possibly TRBD2 (6 bases). Trimming took off 2 bases at V and 0 bases at J, with 16 bases between the two ends. Germline CDR1 reads MDHEN; CDR2 reads SYDVKM. CDR3 length: 17 amino acids. The DNA for the CDR3 is TGTGCCAGCAGTTTAGAGGCGGGACTCAGGTACCAAGAGACCCAGTACTTC. This encodes CASSLEAGLRYQETQYF.

The chain carries TRBV6-5 and TRBJ2-7; tentatively, D is TRBD1 (5 bases). Trimming removed 9 bases from V and 3 bases from J, with 12 bases in between. The length of the CDR3 is 12 residues. Germline loops: CDR1 MNHEY, CDR2 SVGAGI. CDR3 sequence (DNA): TGTGCCAGAGAGAAGGGGTTCTACGAGCAGTACTTC. This codes for CAREKGFYEQYF.

This chain uses TRBV7-9 with TRBJ2-2; possible D gene TRBD1, 6 bases. The CDR3 runs to 15 residues. Germline V gene data show CDR1 as SEHNR and CDR2 as FQNEAQ (reference sequence). Trimming pared 3 bases from V and 4 bases from J, leaving 12 bases between. The CDR3 spells CASSLYQGPTGELFF. The CDR3 DNA reads as TGTGCCAGCAGCTTGTACCAGGGGCCCACCGGGGAGCTGTTTTTT.

The chain employs TRBV28 and TRBJ2-1, with D perhaps TRBD1 (6 bases). The germline gives CDR1 MDHEN, CDR2 SYDVKM. There are 15 residues in the CDR3. Trimming stripped 5 bases from V and 4 bases from J, with 15 bases between. CDR3 protein: CASSPTQGQYNEQFF. For the CDR3, the DNA is TGTGCCAGCAGTCCTACCCAGGGGCAATACAATGAGCAGTTCTTC.

The J gene is TRBJ2-7, the V gene TRBV7-2; D unresolved. Deletions cut 6 bases from V and 5 bases from J, with 17 bases between. The CDR3 has 14 residues. Germline CDR1 reads SGHTA; CDR2 reads FQGNSA. CDR3 loop: CASRLTAGFHEQYF. DNA for the CDR3: TGTGCCAGCAGACTAACTGCAGGTTTCCACGAGCAGTACTTC.

This clonotype was found a few times. V is TRBV7-2 and J is TRBJ2-3; D not certain. Trimming stripped 2 bases from V and 0 bases from J, with 6 bases between. Germline V gene data show CDR1 as SGHTA and CDR2 as FQGNSA. The CDR3 totals 14 residues. DNA of the CDR3: TGTGCCAGCAGCTTAATCGACAGCACAGATACGCAGTATTTT. Its protein is CASSLIDSTDTQYF.

This clonotype has a handful of counts. V gene TRBV18 combines with J gene TRBJ1-5; possibly TRBD1 for D (5 bases). The CDR3 is 15 residues long. Germline CDR1 and CDR2: KGHSH and LQKENI. V shed 4 bases and J shed 3 bases, with 13 bases lying between them. CDR3 DNA sequence: TGTGCCAGCTCACGAGGGACTGTCCACAATCAGCCCCAGCATTTT. Its translation is CASSRGTVHNQPQHF.

This chain joins TRBV19 and TRBJ1-5, with no clear D. The CDR3 contains 13 residues. Germline V gene sequence: CDR1 LNHDA, CDR2 SQIVND (reference sequence). V lost 0 bases, J lost 2 bases, and 2 bases lay in between. CDR3 sequence reads: CASSIEGNQPQHF. The CDR3 DNA is TGTGCCAGTAGTATAGAGGGCAATCAGCCCCAGCATTTT.

The chain links TRBV12-3 or TRBV12-4 to TRBJ2-7, with D maybe TRBD1 (6 bases). V lost 0 bases and J 2 bases, leaving 11 bases between the germline ends. This CDR3 comprises 15 residues. CDR3 nucleotide sequence: TGTGCCAGCAGTTTAGCGGGGGACAAGGCCTACGAGCAGTACTTC. Amino acids: CASSLAGDKAYEQYF.

This clonotype has more than one count but fewer than ten. The chain is built from TRBV12-3 or TRBV12-4 and TRBJ2-3; 9 positions match TRBD2. This CDR3 is 18 amino acids long. The J segment lost 0 bases and the V segment lost 3 bases, leaving 10 bases of the junction unmatched. The CDR3 region is CASSLRFLAGPSTDTQYF. The CDR3 bases are TGTGCCAGCAGTTTGAGATTCCTAGCGGGGCCTAGCACAGATACGCAGTATTTT.

In regard to this clonotype: Compared with germline, one end of the junction differs, possibly owing to a read error. The chain joins TRBV6-6 to TRBJ2-4; D is uncertain. CDR1 and CDR2 (germline): MNHNY, SVGAGI (reference sequence). The CDR3 sequence is 14 residues long. The chain's CDR3 is CATSLGVAKNIQYF. The CDR3 bases are TGTGCCACCAGTTTGGGCGTTGCCAAAAACATTCAGTACTTC.

The V and J genes are TRBV6-2 or TRBV6-3 and TRBJ2-1, with 14 positions matching TRBD2. Germline lookup yields CDR1 MNHEY and CDR2 SVGEGT. CDR3 length: 14 residues. V shed 4 bases, J shed 10 bases, and the junction held 3 bases outside the gene matches. The CDR3 is CASSSGLAGGEQFF. The CDR3 coding sequence is TGTGCCAGCAGTTCAGGACTAGCGGGAGGCGAGCAGTTCTTC.

The rearrangement links TRBV18 to TRBJ2-1; D tentatively reads TRBD1 or TRBD2 (5 bases each). The V end was cut by 1 base, the J end by 6 bases, with 16 bases between. The CDR3 is 16 residues long. Germline V gene sequence: CDR1 KGHSH, CDR2 LQKENI. The CDR3: CASSPLTPGPSNEQFF. The CDR3 DNA is TGTGCCAGCTCACCACTGACACCGGGACCGAGCAATGAGCAGTTCTTC.